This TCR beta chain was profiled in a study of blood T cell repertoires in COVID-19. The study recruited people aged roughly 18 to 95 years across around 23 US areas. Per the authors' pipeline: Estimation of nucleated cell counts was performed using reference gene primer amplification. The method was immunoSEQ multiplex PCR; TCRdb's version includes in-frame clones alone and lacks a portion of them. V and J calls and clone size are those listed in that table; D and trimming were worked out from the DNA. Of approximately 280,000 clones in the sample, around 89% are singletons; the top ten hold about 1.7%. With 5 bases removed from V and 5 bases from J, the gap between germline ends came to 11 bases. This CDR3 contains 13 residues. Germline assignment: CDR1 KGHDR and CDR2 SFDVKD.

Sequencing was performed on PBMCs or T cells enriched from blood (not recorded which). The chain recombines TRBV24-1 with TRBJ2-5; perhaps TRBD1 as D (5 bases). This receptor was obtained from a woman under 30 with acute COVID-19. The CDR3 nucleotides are TGTGCCACCAGTGCTATGGACAAGGAGACCCAGTACTTC. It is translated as CATSAMDKETQYF.